The entry that follows covers one T cell receptor (beta chain) sequence. The target antigen is unknown. The data were taken from a study of tumor-infiltrating lymphocytes in primary liver carcinoma. Looking at the study overall: Enrolled patients were male and female, aged 30 to 69 years. Study outcomes and limitations: About 7.5-25% of top clones, no more, were shared by all five regions. The study found a significantly higher top-250-clone fraction in tumors than in blood (p = 0.039).

Each 20-30 mg portion of unsorted bulk tissue served as the source for co-extraction of RNA and DNA. Histology found more than 80% viable tumor cells per sample. Making TCR beta cDNA involved approximately 0.5 ug total RNA and a constant-region primer. Construction of TCR beta libraries relied on three successive nested multiplex PCR rounds employing slightly modified ARM-PCR. A C-beta reverse primer and TRBV1-TRBV30 forward primers served in each of the first two PCR rounds, at about 9 cycles apiece. Each CDR3 protein gets one entry after TCRdb re-called the multiplex PCR reads with MiXCR. The sample lists approximately 92,000 distinct CDR3 sequences, about 70% seen once, with more than 8% in the top ten. The V end lost 5 bases, the J end lost 5 bases, and 21 bases lay between the germline ends. CDR1 MDHEN and CDR2 SYDVKM come from the germline V gene. The CDR3 extends over 16 amino acids.

The sequence was obtained from a woman aged 55-69 years with primary liver carcinoma and hepatitis B virus infection. What was sequenced was liver tumor tissue from sampling region 5. Subset indicated: tumor region T5, tumor centre. The chain employs TRBV28 and TRBJ2-5, with TRBD2 as a possible D gene (7 bases). In DNA, the CDR3 is TGTGCCAGCAGTCCAAGGGACGGGGGGCACGTTGAGACCCAGTACTTC. Translated, it gives CASSPRDGGHVETQYF.